A single sample is the source of the 20 T cell receptor beta chains below, sequenced in a study of CD8 T cells in ankylosing spondylitis. TCRdb processed the 5' RACE reads anew with MiXCR; each CDR3 protein has one entry. This sample has 250,000 or so distinct CDR3 sequences, with roughly a tenth found just once. Input material: blood, either unsorted or a sorted T cell fraction (not recorded which). These receptors were collected from a male donor with ankylosing spondylitis or in good health (not recorded which).

This clonotype showed up many times. The chain joins TRBV20-1 to TRBJ2-3; D perhaps matches TRBD1 (8 bases). The V and J ends lost 5 bases and 0 bases respectively, with 21 bases between them. Germline V gene data show CDR1 as DFQATT and CDR2 as SNEGSKA (reference sequence). The CDR3 has 17 residues. This CDR3 is CSAPRTGRGQSTDTQYF. The CDR3 coding sequence is TGCAGTGCTCCGAGGACAGGGAGGGGGCAGAGCACAGATACGCAGTATTTT.

This sequence joins TRBV12-3 or TRBV12-4 and TRBJ2-3, with D perhaps matching TRBD1 or TRBD2 (6 bases each). CDR3 length: 15 amino acids. V lost 5 bases and J 5 bases, leaving 17 bases between the germline ends. The CDR3 region is CASSPGGPRRDTQYF. The CDR3, as DNA: TGTGCCAGCAGTCCCGGGGGCCCGCGACGAGATACGCAGTATTTT.

This clonotype has at least ten counts. V and J are TRBV11-2 and TRBJ1-3; D remains unclear. This CDR3 contains 14 residues. Deletions cut 1 base from V and 0 bases from J, with 4 bases between. Germline V lookup: CDR1 SGHAT, CDR2 FQNNGV. The CDR3 bases are TGTGCCAGCAGCTTAGGCAACTCTGGAAACACCATATATTTT. It is translated as CASSLGNSGNTIYF.

In this sample, this clonotype turned up many times. The V call is TRBV5-1, the J call TRBJ2-7; 14 nucleotides agree with TRBD2. CDR3 length: 16 residues. V was clipped by 4 bases and J by 2 bases; unmatched bases: 5. CDR1 is SGHRS and CDR2 is YFSETQ in the germline V gene. Written as DNA, the CDR3 is TGCGCCAGCAGCCCGGGGACTAGCGGGGGTACCTACGAGCAGTACTTC. It translates to CASSPGTSGGTYEQYF.

Concerning this clonotype itself: A much larger clone differs from this one at a single base, so this may be a read error. The gene calls are TRBV5-1 and TRBJ1-4; D remains ambiguous. V shed 0 bases and J shed 4 bases, with 10 bases lying between them. The CDR3 is made up of 15 amino acids. The germline gives CDR1 SGHRS, CDR2 YFSETQ. The CDR3 region is CASSLGSRFNEKLFF. CDR3 nucleotide sequence: TGCGCCAGCAGCTTGGGTTCCAGATTTAATGAAAAACTGTTTTTT.

This clonotype was detected many times. This sequence joins TRBV10-2 and TRBJ2-7, with D unresolved. This CDR3 has 12 residues. Trimming took off 5 bases at V and 2 bases at J, with 7 bases between the two ends. CDR1 and CDR2 from the germline V gene are WSHSY and SAAADI. The DNA for the CDR3 is TGCGCCAGCAGTTCGCTAGCCTACGAGCAGTACTTC. It is translated as CASSSLAYEQYF.

This clonotype showed up many times. The J gene is TRBJ1-2, the V gene TRBV6-1, with D maybe TRBD1 (5 bases). The germline V gene has CDR1 MNHNS and CDR2 SASEGT. The CDR3 has 16 residues. Trimming removed 0 bases from V and 4 bases from J, with 15 bases in between. The CDR3 bases are TGTGCCAGCAGTGAAGCGGGGGTGGGTTCCGGCTATGGCTACACCTTC. Protein product: CASSEAGVGSGYGYTF.

The chain links TRBV5-1 to TRBJ2-3, with unresolved D. In germline, CDR1 is SGHRS, CDR2 YFSETQ. V lost 2 bases to trimming and J lost 4 bases, with 14 bases between them. The CDR3 contains 15 residues. The CDR3 here is CASSFETPQSDTQYF. The CDR3 coding sequence is TGCGCCAGCAGCTTTGAGACGCCACAATCAGATACGCAGTATTTT.

Many counts were recorded for this clonotype. The chain employs TRBV10-3 and TRBJ1-1; possible D gene TRBD1, 5 bases. The length of the CDR3 is 13 residues. V lost 4 bases to trimming and J lost 5 bases, with 11 bases between them. Germline CDR1 ENHRY, CDR2 SYGVKD. The CDR3 DNA is TGTGCCATCAGTGGTTCGGGGGAAACTGAAGCTTTCTTT. This sequence encodes CAISGSGETEAFF.

In its sample, this clonotype was seen many times. This chain's CDR3 is CSATPDQPQHF. The CDR3 nucleotides read TGCAGTGCTACACCTGATCAGCCCCAGCATTTT. V usage is TRBV20-1 and J usage is TRBJ1-5; no definite D call. The CDR3 has 11 amino acids. The germline V gene has CDR1 DFQATT and CDR2 SNEGSKA (reference sequence). Trimming took off 4 bases at V and 5 bases at J, with 6 bases between the two ends.

The CDR3 protein is CASSLGLGGLPEQYF. The CDR3 region has the DNA TGTGCCAGCAGCTTAGGTTTGGGGGGGCTCCCCGAGCAGTACTTC. This sequence joins TRBV7-2 and TRBJ2-7; maybe TRBD2 (7 bases). This CDR3 has 15 amino acids. Germline V gene lookup returns CDR1 SGHTA and CDR2 FQGNSA. Trimming removed 1 base from V and 6 bases from J, with 16 bases in between.

This clonotype has just a few counts. The chain uses TRBV11-2 and TRBJ1-1, with D possibly being TRBD1 (5 bases). V dropped 5 bases and J dropped 0 bases, with 16 bases sitting between them. Germline CDR1 reads SGHAT; CDR2 reads FQNNGV. The CDR3 spans 16 residues. CDR3 nucleotides: TGTGCCAGCAGCCGCGGCGGGGGAGTGGTGAACACTGAAGCTTTCTTT. Encoded protein: CASSRGGGVVNTEAFF. Drawing the rest from reference TRBV11-2 and TRBJ1-1, the complete variable domain is EAGVAQSPRYKIIEKRQSVAFWCNPISGHATLYWYQQILGQGPKLLIQFQNNGVVDDSQLPKDRFSAERLKGVDSTLKIQPAKLEDSAVYLCASSRGGGVVNTEAFFGQGTRLTVV.

This clonotype was observed many times. V gene TRBV6-1 combines with J gene TRBJ2-7, with 10 positions matching TRBD2. The germline V gene has CDR1 MNHNS and CDR2 SASEGT. Losses at the gene ends were 6 bases for V and 2 bases for J; bases not matched to a gene: 7. This CDR3 comprises 15 residues. In nucleotides, the CDR3 is TGTGCCAGCAGCAGTAGCGGGAGGCCGCCCTACGAGCAGTACTTC. This codes for CASSSSGRPPYEQYF.

The V call is TRBV12-3 or TRBV12-4, the J call TRBJ1-5; D uncertain. V was pared by 6 bases and J by 4 bases, with 10 bases between. The CDR3 length is 13 residues. DNA of the CDR3: TGTGCCAGCAGCCAGGACGGGAATCAGCCCCAGCATTTT. Translation gives CASSQDGNQPQHF.

This clonotype was seen ten or more times. The chain carries TRBV20-1 and TRBJ2-6; possibly TRBD1 for D (5 bases). The germline V gene encodes CDR1 DFQATT and CDR2 SNEGSKA (reference sequence). V was cut by 3 bases and J by 3 bases, with 21 bases left in between. CDR3 size: 18 residues. The CDR3 loop is CSASIPRGAAFGANVLTF. The CDR3 region has the DNA TGCAGTGCTAGTATACCTCGTGGGGCCGCTTTTGGGGCCAACGTCCTGACTTTC.

This clonotype showed up many times. As DNA, the CDR3 is TGTGCCACCAGCCCGCACAGGGAGATTTATGGCTACACCTTC. Amino acid sequence: CATSPHREIYGYTF. The genes are TRBV15 and TRBJ1-2; weak D call: TRBD1 (6 bases). Between the trimmed V and J ends, which lost 5 bases and 5 bases, there was a span of 15 bases. CDR1 and CDR2 from the germline V gene are LNHNV and YYDKDF (reference sequence). This CDR3 spans 14 amino acids.

This clonotype was seen ten or more times. This chain links TRBV25-1 with TRBJ2-2; the match to TRBD1 covers 7 bases. The V segment lost 4 bases and the J segment 6 bases; nucleotides outside the gene matches: 5. The V gene's germline CDR1 is MGHDK and CDR2 SYGVNS. The CDR3 is 14 amino acids. This CDR3 is CASSADRLAGELFF. CDR3 nucleotide sequence: TGTGCCAGCAGTGCGGACAGGCTGGCCGGGGAGCTGTTTTTT.

This sequence joins TRBV19 and TRBJ2-2, with a weak D call TRBD1 (5 bases). There are 14 residues in the CDR3. Germline V lookup: CDR1 LNHDA, CDR2 SQIVND (reference sequence). V was cut by 7 bases and J by 0 bases, with 9 bases left in between. CDR3 nucleotide sequence: TGTGCCAGTATTCACAGGACGAACACCGGGGAGCTGTTTTTT. This sequence encodes CASIHRTNTGELFF.

At least ten counts were recorded for this clonotype. The chain has TRBV12-3 or TRBV12-4 and TRBJ2-5; tentative D call: TRBD2 (6 bases). CDR3 size: 15 residues. Trimming stripped 6 bases from V and 5 bases from J, with 19 bases between. CDR3 sequence reads: CASSDGTDRVETQYF. Written as DNA, the CDR3 is TGTGCCAGCAGCGACGGGACTGATAGGGTGGAGACCCAGTACTTC.

At least ten counts were recorded for this clonotype. CDR3 protein: CASSLVPRRDRVRFGYTF. CDR3 DNA sequence: TGTGCCAGCAGTTTAGTCCCCCGCCGGGACAGGGTACGGTTTGGCTACACCTTC. The chain couples TRBV12-3 or TRBV12-4 to TRBJ1-2; 9 bases are a match to TRBD1. The CDR3 sequence is 18 residues long. The V gene end was trimmed by 1 base and the J gene end by 7 bases; junction bases not matched to a gene: 16.